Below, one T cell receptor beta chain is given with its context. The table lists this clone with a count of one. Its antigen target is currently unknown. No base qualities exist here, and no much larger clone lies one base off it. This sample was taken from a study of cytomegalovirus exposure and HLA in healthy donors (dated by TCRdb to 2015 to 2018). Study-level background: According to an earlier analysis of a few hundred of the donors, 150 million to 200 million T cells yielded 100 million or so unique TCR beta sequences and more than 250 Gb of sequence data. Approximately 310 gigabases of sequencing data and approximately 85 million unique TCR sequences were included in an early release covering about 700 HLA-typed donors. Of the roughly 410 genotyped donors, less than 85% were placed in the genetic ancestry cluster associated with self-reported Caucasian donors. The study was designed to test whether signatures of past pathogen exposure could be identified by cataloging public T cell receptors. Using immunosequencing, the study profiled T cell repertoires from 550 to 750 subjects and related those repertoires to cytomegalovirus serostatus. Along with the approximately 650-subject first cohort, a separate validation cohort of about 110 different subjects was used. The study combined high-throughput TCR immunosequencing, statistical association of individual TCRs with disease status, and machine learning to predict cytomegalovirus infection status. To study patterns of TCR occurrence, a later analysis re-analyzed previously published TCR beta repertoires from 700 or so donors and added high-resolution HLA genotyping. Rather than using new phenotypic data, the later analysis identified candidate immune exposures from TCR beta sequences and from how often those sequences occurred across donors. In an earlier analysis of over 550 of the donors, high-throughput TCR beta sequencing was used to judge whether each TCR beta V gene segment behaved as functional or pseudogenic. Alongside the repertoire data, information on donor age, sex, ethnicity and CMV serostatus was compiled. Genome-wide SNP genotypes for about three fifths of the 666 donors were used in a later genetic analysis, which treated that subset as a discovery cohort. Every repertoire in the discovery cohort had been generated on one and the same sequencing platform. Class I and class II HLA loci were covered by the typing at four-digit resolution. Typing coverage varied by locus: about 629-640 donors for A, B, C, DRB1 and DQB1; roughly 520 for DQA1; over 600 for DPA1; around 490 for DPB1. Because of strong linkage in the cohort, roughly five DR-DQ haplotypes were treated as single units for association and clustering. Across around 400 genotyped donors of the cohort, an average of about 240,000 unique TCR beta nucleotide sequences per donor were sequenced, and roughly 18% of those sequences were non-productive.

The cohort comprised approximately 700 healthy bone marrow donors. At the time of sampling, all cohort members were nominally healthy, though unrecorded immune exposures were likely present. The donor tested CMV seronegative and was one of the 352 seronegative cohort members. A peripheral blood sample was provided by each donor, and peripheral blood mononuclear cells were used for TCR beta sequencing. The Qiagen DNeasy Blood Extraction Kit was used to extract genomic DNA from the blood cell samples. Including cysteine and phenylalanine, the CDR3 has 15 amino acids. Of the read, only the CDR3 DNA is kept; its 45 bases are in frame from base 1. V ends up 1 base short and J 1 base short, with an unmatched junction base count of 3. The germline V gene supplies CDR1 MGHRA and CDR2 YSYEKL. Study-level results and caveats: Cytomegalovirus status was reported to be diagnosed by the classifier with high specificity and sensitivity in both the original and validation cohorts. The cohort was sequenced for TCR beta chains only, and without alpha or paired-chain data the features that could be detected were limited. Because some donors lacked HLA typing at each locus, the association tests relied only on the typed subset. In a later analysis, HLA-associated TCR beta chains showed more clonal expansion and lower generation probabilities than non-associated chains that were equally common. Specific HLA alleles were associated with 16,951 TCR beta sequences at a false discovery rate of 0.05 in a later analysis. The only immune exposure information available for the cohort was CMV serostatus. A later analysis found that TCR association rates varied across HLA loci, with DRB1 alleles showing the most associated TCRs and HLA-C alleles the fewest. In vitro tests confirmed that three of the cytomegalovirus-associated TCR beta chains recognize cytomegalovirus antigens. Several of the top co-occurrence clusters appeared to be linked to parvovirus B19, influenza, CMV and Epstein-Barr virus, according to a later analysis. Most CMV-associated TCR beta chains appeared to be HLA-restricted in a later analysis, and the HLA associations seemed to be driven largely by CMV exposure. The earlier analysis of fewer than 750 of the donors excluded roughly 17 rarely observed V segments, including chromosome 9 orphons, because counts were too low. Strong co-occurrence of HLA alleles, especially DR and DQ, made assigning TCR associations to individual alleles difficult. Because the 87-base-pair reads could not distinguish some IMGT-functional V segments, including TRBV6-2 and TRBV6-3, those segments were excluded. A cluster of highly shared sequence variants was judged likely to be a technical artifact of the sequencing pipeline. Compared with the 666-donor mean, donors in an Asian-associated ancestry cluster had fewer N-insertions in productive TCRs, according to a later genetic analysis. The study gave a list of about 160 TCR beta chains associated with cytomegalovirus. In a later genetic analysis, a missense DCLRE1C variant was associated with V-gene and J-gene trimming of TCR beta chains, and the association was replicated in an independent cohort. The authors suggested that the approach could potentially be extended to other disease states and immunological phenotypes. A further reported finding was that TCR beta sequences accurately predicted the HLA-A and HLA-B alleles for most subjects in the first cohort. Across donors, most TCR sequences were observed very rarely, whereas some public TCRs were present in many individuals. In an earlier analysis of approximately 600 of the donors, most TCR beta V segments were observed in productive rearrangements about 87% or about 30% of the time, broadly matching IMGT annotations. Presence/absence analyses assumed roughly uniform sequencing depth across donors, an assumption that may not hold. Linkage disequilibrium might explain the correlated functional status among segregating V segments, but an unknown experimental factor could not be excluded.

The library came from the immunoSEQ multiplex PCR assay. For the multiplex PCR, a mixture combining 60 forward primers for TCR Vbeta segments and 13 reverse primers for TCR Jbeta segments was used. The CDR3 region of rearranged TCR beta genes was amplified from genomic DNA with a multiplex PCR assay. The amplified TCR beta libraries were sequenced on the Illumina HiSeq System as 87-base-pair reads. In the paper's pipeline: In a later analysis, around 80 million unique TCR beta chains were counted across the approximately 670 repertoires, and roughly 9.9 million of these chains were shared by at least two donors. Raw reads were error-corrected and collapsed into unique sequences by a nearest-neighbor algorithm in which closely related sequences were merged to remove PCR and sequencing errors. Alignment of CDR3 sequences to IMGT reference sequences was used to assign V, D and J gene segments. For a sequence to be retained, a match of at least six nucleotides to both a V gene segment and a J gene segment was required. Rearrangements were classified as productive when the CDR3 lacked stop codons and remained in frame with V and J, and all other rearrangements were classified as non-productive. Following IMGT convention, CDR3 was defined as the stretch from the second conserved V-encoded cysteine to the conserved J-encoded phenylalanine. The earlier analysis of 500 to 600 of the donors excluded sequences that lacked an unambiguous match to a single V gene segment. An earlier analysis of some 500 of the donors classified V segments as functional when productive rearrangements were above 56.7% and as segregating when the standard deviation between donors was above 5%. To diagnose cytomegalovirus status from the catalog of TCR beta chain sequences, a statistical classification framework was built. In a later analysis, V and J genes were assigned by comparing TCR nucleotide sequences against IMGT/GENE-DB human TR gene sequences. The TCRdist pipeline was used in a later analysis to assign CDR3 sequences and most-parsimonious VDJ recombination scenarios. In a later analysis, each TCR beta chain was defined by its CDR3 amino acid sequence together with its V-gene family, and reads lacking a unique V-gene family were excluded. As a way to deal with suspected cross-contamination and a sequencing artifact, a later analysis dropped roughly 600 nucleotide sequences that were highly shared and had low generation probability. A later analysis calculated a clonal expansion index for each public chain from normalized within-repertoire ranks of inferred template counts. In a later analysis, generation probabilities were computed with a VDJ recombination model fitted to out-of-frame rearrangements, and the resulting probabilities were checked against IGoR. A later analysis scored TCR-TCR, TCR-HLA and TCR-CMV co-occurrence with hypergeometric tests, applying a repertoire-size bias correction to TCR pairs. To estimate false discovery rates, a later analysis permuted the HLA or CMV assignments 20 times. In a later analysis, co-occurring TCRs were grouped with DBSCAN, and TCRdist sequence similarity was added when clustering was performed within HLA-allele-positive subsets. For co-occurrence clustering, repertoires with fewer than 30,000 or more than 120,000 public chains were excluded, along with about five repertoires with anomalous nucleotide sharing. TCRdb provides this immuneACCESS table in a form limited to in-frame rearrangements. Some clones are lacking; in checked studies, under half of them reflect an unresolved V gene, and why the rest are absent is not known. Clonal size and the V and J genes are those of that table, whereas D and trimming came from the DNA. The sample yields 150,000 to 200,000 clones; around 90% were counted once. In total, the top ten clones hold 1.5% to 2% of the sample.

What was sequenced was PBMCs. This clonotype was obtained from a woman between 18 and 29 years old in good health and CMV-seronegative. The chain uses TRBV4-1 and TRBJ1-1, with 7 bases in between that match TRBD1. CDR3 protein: CASSQVGTENTEAFF. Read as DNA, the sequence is TGCGCCAGCAGCCAAGTTGGGACAGAGAACACTGAAGCTTTCTTT.